The 19 T cell receptor beta chains reported below all come from one sample, sequenced in a study of T cells after yellow fever vaccination. TCRdb re-called the 5' RACE reads with MiXCR, one entry per CDR3 protein. Found here are more than 95,000 distinct CDR3 sequences, 7.4% of them singletons; the top ten hold about 2.7%. The sequenced sample was CD4+ T cells sorted from PBMCs, obtained 9 to 10 days after the first yellow fever vaccination. The receptors were gathered from a young man who received the YFV17D yellow fever vaccine.

This clonotype occurred many times. This chain uses TRBV12-3 or TRBV12-4 with TRBJ1-5, with D perhaps TRBD1 (5 bases). V lost 6 bases to trimming and J lost 5 bases, with 11 bases between them. The CDR3 is made up of 13 amino acids. DNA for the CDR3: TGTGCCAGCAGCTTACTGACAGATCAGCCCCAGCATTTT. Protein product: CASSLLTDQPQHF.

In its sample, this clonotype was seen a few times. The rearrangement joins TRBV5-4 to TRBJ2-1, with D maybe TRBD2 (6 bases). Germline CDR1 SGHNT, CDR2 YYREEE (reference sequence). Trimming left V 0 bases short and J 1 base short, with 14 bases between. The CDR3 sequence is 17 residues long. CDR3 nucleotide sequence: TGTGCCAGCAGCTTGGGGTTGGAGGGGAGATCCTACAATGAGCAGTTCTTC. Its protein product is CASSLGLEGRSYNEQFF.

Ten or more counts support this clonotype. This sequence joins TRBV11-2 and TRBJ2-7; a weak D match, TRBD1 (6 bases). There are 11 residues in the CDR3. The germline gives CDR1 SGHAT, CDR2 FQNNGV. The V gene lost 5 bases and the J gene lost 7 bases, with 9 bases spanning the gap. CDR3 region: CASSPGTEQYF. CDR3 bases: TGTGCCAGCAGCCCGGGGACAGAGCAGTACTTC.

At least ten counts were recorded for this clonotype. This chain connects TRBV20-1 to TRBJ2-7; no clear D gene. Germline CDR1 reads DFQATT; CDR2 reads SNEGSKA (reference sequence). Trimming shortened V by 6 bases and J by 0 bases, and 12 bases separated the two germline ends. The CDR3 length is 13 residues. CDR3 residues: CSAKYQSSYEQYV. In DNA form, the CDR3 reads TGCAGTGCCAAGTACCAGAGCTCCTACGAGCAGTACGTC.

The genes are TRBV30 and TRBJ1-4; 7 nucleotides line up with TRBD1. Losses at the gene ends were 4 bases for V and 5 bases for J; bases not matched to a gene: 4. The CDR3 is 13 residues long. The germline V gene encodes CDR1 GTSNPN and CDR2 SVGIG (reference sequence). CDR3 bases: TGTGCCTGGACCGGGACAGCGAATGAAAAACTGTTTTTT. It encodes CAWTGTANEKLFF.

The count of this clonotype is one. With a much larger clone just one base away, this may be a read error. The rearrangement links TRBV7-9 to TRBJ2-7; D is unclear. The V end lost 1 base, the J end lost 4 bases, and 8 bases lay between the germline ends. This CDR3 region has 13 residues. CDR1 and CDR2 (germline): SEHNR, FQNEAQ (reference sequence). The CDR3 spells CASSLEGLYEQYV. The CDR3 bases are TGTGCCAGCAGCTTAGAGGGTTTATACGAGCAGTACGTC.

This clonotype was observed many times. V usage is TRBV28 and J usage is TRBJ2-7, with D unclear. Germline V CDR1 and CDR2: MDHEN, SYDVKM. Trimming stripped 6 bases from V and 2 bases from J, with 17 bases between. This CDR3 is 15 amino acids long. The CDR3, as DNA: TGTGCCAGCAGCCCCTCCACTGGCCTCGCCTACGAGCAGTACTTC. Its translation is CASSPSTGLAYEQYF.

This chain joins TRBV13 and TRBJ2-7; D call uncertain. Germline assignment: CDR1 PRHDT and CDR2 FYEKMQ (reference sequence). The V and J ends lost 7 bases and 3 bases respectively, with 19 bases between them. This CDR3 has 15 residues. The chain's CDR3 is CASTLKGVLFYEQYF. The CDR3 DNA sequence: TGTGCCAGCACCCTAAAGGGCGTCCTCTTCTACGAGCAGTACTTC.

Comment on this clonotype: Germline and junction disagree at one end, which may indicate a read error. The CDR3 DNA reads TGCAGTACTAGAGTGTTAGGACTAGCGGACGAAGAGACCCAGTACTTC. Translating gives CSTRVLGLADEETQYF. The rearrangement joins TRBV20-1 to TRBJ2-5; 10 bases line up with TRBD2. The CDR3 loop spans 16 amino acids. The germline CDR1 and CDR2 sequences are DFQATT and SNEGSKA (reference sequence).

The sample holds many counts of this clonotype. This chain uses TRBV7-2 with TRBJ1-1, with 7 bases matching TRBD1. CDR1 and CDR2 (germline): SGHTA, FQGNSA. The CDR3 covers 14 residues. V dropped 2 bases and J dropped 4; count of bases not matched to a gene: 4. The CDR3 coding sequence is TGTGCCAGCAGCTTACAGGGGGTGGGCACTGAAGCTTTCTTT. This encodes CASSLQGVGTEAFF.

This clonotype was detected many times. V gene TRBV6-2 or TRBV6-3 combines with J gene TRBJ2-7; tentatively, D is TRBD1 (6 bases). The CDR3 sequence is 13 residues long. The germline V and J ends were trimmed by 6 bases and 3 bases, with 12 bases remaining between them. Germline-derived CDR1 and CDR2 are MNHEY and SVGEGT. Written as DNA, the CDR3 is TGTGCCAGCAGCCAACGGGACATCTACGAGCAGTACGTC. Its translation is CASSQRDIYEQYV.

This clonotype was detected many times. The V gene is TRBV9, the J gene TRBJ2-1; 8 bases line up with TRBD2. Germline lookup yields CDR1 SGDLS and CDR2 YYNGEE. The CDR3 is 17 amino acids. Trimming cost V 0 bases and J 7 bases; bases outside gene matches: 12. The DNA for the CDR3 is TGTGCCAGCAGCGTAGAGCTTCGGGGGGGTCCAGGAAATGAGCAGTTCTTC. Translated: CASSVELRGGPGNEQFF.

This clonotype was counted many times. The gene calls are TRBV12-3 or TRBV12-4 and TRBJ2-3; D call uncertain. The CDR3 runs to 14 residues. Deletions cut 6 bases from V and 1 base from J, with 11 bases between. In nucleotides, the CDR3 is TGTGCCAGCAGCACAGTGGCGGGCACAGATACGCAGTATTTT. This sequence encodes CASSTVAGTDTQYF.

This clonotype showed up many times. CDR3 amino acids: CASSRLDSDYGYTF. The CDR3 region has the DNA TGTGCCAGCAGCCGATTGGACAGCGACTATGGCTACACCTTC. The V gene is TRBV7-9, the J gene TRBJ1-2; possibly TRBD1 for D (6 bases). The CDR3 runs 14 residues. V was clipped by 5 bases and J by 3 bases, with 13 bases between them. CDR1 is SEHNR and CDR2 is FQNEAQ in the germline V gene (reference sequence). Full variable domain (missing parts from reference TRBV7-9 and TRBJ1-2): DTGVSQNPRHKITKRGQNVTFRCDPISEHNRLYWYRQTLGQGPEFLTYFQNEAQLEKSRLLSDRFSAERPKGSFSTLEIQRTEQGDSAMYLCASSRLDSDYGYTFGSGTRLTVV.

This clonotype has at least ten counts. The chain couples TRBV20-1 to TRBJ1-3, with no clear D. The CDR3 is made up of 13 amino acids. CDR1 is DFQATT and CDR2 is SNEGSKA in the germline V gene (reference sequence). Trimming pared 3 bases from V and 3 bases from J, leaving 9 bases between. The CDR3 coding sequence is TGCAGTGCTAGTCGGGAAAGTGGAAACACCATATATTTT. This gives the protein CSASRESGNTIYF.

This clonotype has ten or more counts. The chain couples TRBV2 to TRBJ2-1; perhaps TRBD1 as D (6 bases). This CDR3 contains 13 residues. The germline V gene encodes CDR1 SNHLY and CDR2 FYNNEI. V shed 9 bases and J shed 6 bases, with 15 bases lying between them. In DNA, the CDR3 is TGTGCCAGTATCAGACAGGTGCTCAATGAGCAGTTCTTC. Translating gives CASIRQVLNEQFF.

This clonotype was observed a handful of times. This chain links TRBV4-3 with TRBJ2-7, with TRBD2 matching over 9 bases. Per germline, CDR1 LGHNA and CDR2 YSLEER. The CDR3 covers 14 residues. With V trimmed by 3 bases and J by 3 bases, 3 bases remained unmatched. The CDR3 protein is CASSHRLADYEQYF. In DNA, the CDR3 is TGCGCCAGCAGCCACCGACTAGCGGACTACGAGCAGTACTTC.

The sample holds many counts of this clonotype. The rearrangement uses TRBV11-3 and TRBJ2-7; 7 nucleotides align to TRBD2. V shed 4 bases, J shed 5 bases, and the junction held 8 bases outside the gene matches. Per the germline V gene, CDR1 is SGHNT and CDR2 is YENEEA. This CDR3 is built from 14 residues. CDR3 sequence: CASSWSGVSDEQYF. The CDR3 bases are TGTGCCAGCAGCTGGAGCGGGGTTTCGGACGAGCAGTACTTC.

This clonotype was observed many times. The chain recombines TRBV24-1 with TRBJ2-1; 11 bases match TRBD2. The CDR3 has 17 amino acids. Trimming took 4 bases from V and 2 from J; bases not matched to a gene: 6. CDR1 and CDR2 from the germline V gene are KGHDR and SFDVKD. The CDR3 bases are TGTGCCACCAGTGACAGGATAGCGGGGGGGACCTACAATGAGCAGTTCTTC. Encoded protein: CATSDRIAGGTYNEQFF.